These 20 T cell receptor beta chains were all obtained from the same sample, sequenced in a study of T cell responses to AZD1222 COVID-19 vaccine. Clones were sequenced by immunoSEQ multiplex PCR, and TCRdb holds only the in-frame ones, with some missing. The table records about 140,000 clones, 92% of them present only once. Specimen: peripheral blood, collected on day 0 of AZD1222 vaccination. The origin of the receptors is an adult in good health.

The chain couples TRBV7-9 to TRBJ2-1, with 12 bases fitting TRBD2. V was pared by 5 bases and J by 3 bases, with 8 bases of the junction left unmatched. This CDR3 has 17 residues. The V gene's germline CDR1 is SEHNR and CDR2 FQNEAQ (reference sequence). The CDR3: CASSPPSGGAFYNEQFF. CDR3 nucleotides: TGTGCCAGCAGCCCACCTAGCGGGGGGGCCTTCTACAATGAGCAGTTCTTC.

This clone has only one observation. This chain uses TRBV12-3 or TRBV12-4 with TRBJ2-7; D ambiguous. The ends were cut back, 8 bases at V and 0 bases at J, with 11 bases in the middle. CDR3 length equals 13 residues. The CDR3 protein is CASGDSSSYEQYF. The CDR3 DNA follows: TGTGCCAGCGGTGACTCGAGCTCCTACGAGCAGTACTTC.

This chain links TRBV3-1 (or the pseudogene TRBV3-2) with TRBJ1-3; no firm D call. The CDR3 is made up of 17 amino acids. Deletions cut 0 bases from V and 0 bases from J, with 12 bases between. CDR1 LGHDT and CDR2 YNNKEL come from the germline V gene (reference sequence). CDR3 in DNA: TGTGCCAGCAGCCAAGATCCAGGTTACTACTCTGGAAACACCATATATTTT. It translates to CASSQDPGYYSGNTIYF.

The rearrangement links TRBV2 to TRBJ1-1; D may be TRBD1 (6 bases). Germline V gene sequence: CDR1 SNHLY, CDR2 FYNNEI. The V gene lost 5 bases and the J gene lost 4 bases, with 17 bases spanning the gap. The CDR3 sequence is 15 residues long. The CDR3 DNA reads as TGTGCCAGCAGTCCAAAAGACAGGCGCTTCACTGAAGCTTTCTTT. As protein: CASSPKDRRFTEAFF.

The CDR3 DNA reads as TGTGCCAGCAGTGCCTACGGACAGGGGGTCACCGGGGAGCTGTTTTTT. Encoded protein: CASSAYGQGVTGELFF. The chain recombines TRBV6-1 with TRBJ2-2; the match to TRBD1 covers 10 bases. CDR3 size: 16 residues. Germline CDR1 and CDR2: MNHNS and SASEGT. Germline trimming cut 4 bases from V and 4 bases from J; bases unmatched to any gene: 6.

The chain couples TRBV15 to TRBJ1-5; D call uncertain. Trimming took 1 base from V and 7 from J, leaving 5 bases between them. Germline V gene sequence: CDR1 LNHNV, CDR2 YYDKDF (reference sequence). The CDR3 covers 12 residues. DNA of the CDR3: TGTGCCACCAGCAGAGGGAGGCAGCCCCAGCATTTT. Its translation is CATSRGRQPQHF.

The rearrangement joins TRBV19 to TRBJ1-5, with 9 bases fitting TRBD1. CDR3 length equals 15 residues. V lost 0 bases, J lost 5 bases, and 2 bases stayed unmatched. Germline V CDR1 and CDR2: LNHDA, SQIVND (reference sequence). The CDR3, as DNA: TGTGCCAGTAGTATAGACGGACAGGGGTATCAGCCCCAGCATTTT. Its translation: CASSIDGQGYQPQHF.

This clone was picked up a small number of times. V and J are TRBV7-2 and TRBJ2-7, with D tentatively TRBD1 (5 bases). This CDR3 has 14 amino acids. CDR1 SGHTA and CDR2 FQGNSA come from the germline V gene. The germline V and J ends were trimmed by 1 base and 4 bases, with 11 bases remaining between them. The DNA of the CDR3 is TGTGCCAGCAGCTTAGTTCAGGGTGGATACGAGCAGTACTTC. It encodes CASSLVQGGYEQYF.

The V and J genes are TRBV27 and TRBJ1-6; perhaps TRBD1 as D (5 bases). The CDR3 runs to 16 residues. CDR1 MNHEY and CDR2 SMNVEV come from the germline V gene (reference sequence). The germline V and J ends were trimmed by 8 bases and 8 bases, with 22 bases remaining between them. The CDR3 bases are TGTGCCAGCGGAGAGTTATTAGGGACCCTAGATTCACCCCTCCACTTT. It codes for CASGELLGTLDSPLHF.

This chain connects TRBV20-1 to TRBJ2-3, with 7 bases that match TRBD1. From germline, CDR1 is DFQATT and CDR2 SNEGSKA (reference sequence). V dropped 3 bases and J dropped 2; count of bases not matched to a gene: 5. The CDR3 runs 14 residues. The CDR3 sequence: CSASAQGDTDTQYF. The DNA for the CDR3 is TGCAGTGCTAGTGCTCAGGGGGACACAGATACGCAGTATTTT.

The chain combines TRBV18 with TRBJ2-1; 7 positions match TRBD2. V was clipped by 1 base and J by 2 bases; unmatched bases: 5. CDR1 and CDR2 from the germline V gene are KGHSH and LQKENI. The CDR3 contains 16 residues. The CDR3 nucleotides are TGTGCCAGCTCACCACTTCCTAGCGGCGCCTACAATGAGCAGTTCTTC. Translating gives CASSPLPSGAYNEQFF. The full variable domain, with the rest looked up from reference TRBV18 and TRBJ2-1, is NAGVMQNPRHLVRRRGQEARLRCSPMKGHSHVYWYRQLPEEGLKFMVYLQKENIIDESGMPKERFSAEFPKEGPSILRIQQVVRGDSAAYFCASSPLPSGAYNEQFFGPGTRLTVL.

The V call is TRBV6-1, the J call TRBJ1-1; D is undetermined. The CDR3 has 10 amino acids. V gave up 11 bases and J gave up 3 bases, with 7 bases separating them. Germline CDR1 and CDR2: MNHNS and SASEGT. The chain's CDR3 is CASFYTEAFF. The CDR3 bases are TGTGCCTCCTTTTACACTGAAGCTTTCTTT.

The V gene is TRBV27, the J gene TRBJ1-5; D is perhaps TRBD1 (6 bases). This CDR3 is built from 16 residues. Trimming left V 6 bases short and J 1 base short, with 16 bases between. The germline gives CDR1 MNHEY, CDR2 SMNVEV (reference sequence). The CDR3 spells CASRESQGMSNQPQHF. The CDR3 DNA is TGTGCCAGCAGAGAATCACAGGGAATGAGCAATCAGCCCCAGCATTTT.

The J gene is TRBJ2-2, the V gene TRBV5-1; 8 nucleotides line up with TRBD1. The CDR3 contains 18 residues. The germline CDR1 and CDR2 sequences are SGHRS and YFSETQ. The V gene end was trimmed by 3 bases and the J gene end by 6 bases; junction bases not matched to a gene: 16. CDR3 amino acids: CASSSTGQGGLRAGELFF. The CDR3 nucleotides read TGCGCCAGCAGCTCGACCGGACAGGGCGGCTTACGGGCCGGGGAGCTGTTTTTT.

The rearrangement uses TRBV6-1 and TRBJ1-2, with D perhaps TRBD1 (6 bases). The V end lost 2 bases, the J end lost 4 bases, and 20 bases lay between the germline ends. This CDR3 has 17 amino acids. Germline values: CDR1 MNHNS, CDR2 SASEGT. The DNA for the CDR3 is TGTGCCAGCAGTGAATTGGGGCACCTTACAGGGTTCTATGGCTACACCTTC. As protein: CASSELGHLTGFYGYTF.

DNA for the CDR3: TGCGCCAGCAGCCTGACAGGGGACGGGCAGCCCCAGCATTTT. As protein: CASSLTGDGQPQHF. V and J are TRBV5-1 and TRBJ1-5; 8 nucleotides line up with TRBD1. V was clipped by 4 bases and J by 7 bases; unmatched bases: 7. The germline V gene encodes CDR1 SGHRS and CDR2 YFSETQ. This CDR3 region has 14 residues.

Regarding this clone: The junction departs from germline at one end; a sequencing error may be responsible. V usage is TRBV7-2 and J usage is TRBJ2-7; 7 bases align to TRBD1. The germline CDR1 and CDR2 sequences are SGHTA and FQGNSA. This CDR3 is 15 amino acids long. CDR3 loop: CASSQQGQTGGPSFF. The CDR3 coding sequence is TGTGCCAGCAGCCAACAGGGGCAGACTGGTGGGCCAAGCTTCTTC. The full variable domain, completed using reference TRBV7-2 and TRBJ2-7, is GAGVSQSPSNKVTEKGKDVELRCDPISGHTALYWYRQSLGQGLEFLIYFQGNSAPDKSGLPSDRFSAERTGGSVSTLTIQRTQQEDSAVYLCASSQQGQTGGPSFFGPGTRLTVT.

The rearrangement links TRBV6-1 to TRBJ1-2; no definite D call. Germline V gives CDR1 MNHNS, CDR2 SASEGT. The CDR3 length is 13 residues. Trimming shortened V by 0 bases and J by 4 bases, and 6 bases separated the two germline ends. Here the CDR3 DNA reads TGTGCCAGCAGTGAAGCGGACGCCTATGGCTACACCTTC. It translates to CASSEADAYGYTF.

The chain employs TRBV3-1 (or the pseudogene TRBV3-2) and TRBJ2-1; maybe TRBD2 (6 bases). The CDR3 consists of 17 residues. Germline V gives CDR1 LGHDT, CDR2 YNNKEL (reference sequence). Trimming removed 4 bases at V and 0 bases at J, with 16 bases between. The CDR3 loop reads CASSRILATSSYNEQFF. The DNA for the CDR3 is TGTGCCAGCAGCCGAATACTAGCAACGAGCTCCTACAATGAGCAGTTCTTC.

V and J are TRBV7-9 and TRBJ2-5; D is undetermined. The V and J ends lost 8 bases and 3 bases respectively, with 4 bases between them. The CDR3 loop spans 10 amino acids. Germline CDR1 is SEHNR and CDR2 is FQNEAQ (reference sequence). CDR3: CASGKETQYF. The CDR3 DNA sequence: TGTGCCAGCGGCAAAGAGACCCAGTACTTC.